The rows below give T cell receptor beta chains drawn from one sample of a study of T cell changes during pregnancy in multiple sclerosis. TCRdb keeps only in-frame clones here, not all; method: immunoSEQ multiplex PCR. The repertoire holds about 40,000 clones, approximately 88% seen once, with more than 4.5% in the top ten. Sequences were derived from peripheral blood, sampled in the first trimester of pregnancy. The source is a female donor in good health, enrolled as a control in a pregnancy study. CDR3s include the opening cysteine and the closing phenylalanine or tryptophan. D genes are given only for firm matches. Size is omitted from some rows. Given values are once, few, many or a class for expanded clones.

clone_size,j_call,v_call,d_call,cdr3_aa,cdr3_nt
once,TRBJ2-7,TRBV18,NA,CASSDRSRIRVYEQYF,TGTGCCAGCTCAGACCGGTCTCGCATCAGGGTCTACGAGCAGTACTTC
NA,TRBJ2-3,TRBV5-1,TRBD2,CASSLEGTSGSSDTQYF,TGCGCCAGCAGCTTGGAAGGGACTAGCGGGAGCTCAGATACGCAGTATTTT
NA,TRBJ2-5,TRBV5-6,TRBD2,CASSGLAGAGETQYF,TGTGCCAGCTCGGGACTAGCGGGGGCCGGGGAGACCCAGTACTTC
NA,TRBJ2-5,TRBV19,NA,CASSIQAAQETQYF,TGTGCCAGTAGTATTCAGGCAGCTCAAGAGACCCAGTACTTC
NA,TRBJ2-7,TRBV6-6,TRBD1,CASTDRATYEQYF,TGTGCCAGCACGGACAGGGCGACTTACGAGCAGTACTTC
NA,TRBJ2-1,TRBV7-8,NA,CASSLFSGNEQFF,TGTGCCAGCAGCTTATTCTCGGGGAATGAGCAGTTCTTC
NA,TRBJ2-3,TRBV18,NA,CASSPPRVDTQYF,TGTGCCAGCTCACCCCCGAGGGTTGATACGCAGTATTTT
NA,TRBJ1-1,TRBV9,NA,CASSVEGGTEAFF,TGTGCCAGCAGCGTGGAAGGGGGCACTGAAGCTTTCTTT
NA,TRBJ1-1,TRBV5-4,NA,CASSPQADMNTEAFF,TGTGCCAGCAGCCCACAGGCGGACATGAACACTGAAGCTTTCTTT
once,TRBJ2-2,TRBV11-2,TRBD2,CASSRRGTSLSGELFF,TGTGCCAGCAGCCGGCGGGGGACTAGTTTATCCGGGGAGCTGTTTTTT
NA,TRBJ1-4,TRBV5-4,NA,CASSLGRSHEKLFF,TGTGCCAGCAGCCTAGGGAGGAGTCATGAAAAACTGTTTTTT
NA,TRBJ1-6,TRBV6-4,NA,CASIGAHRDPLGPLHF,TGTGCCAGCATAGGGGCACACAGGGACCCCCTCGGACCCCTCCACTTT
NA,TRBJ2-4,TRBV2,TRBD1,CASSPIRQGMENIQYF,TGTGCCAGCAGCCCTATTCGACAGGGTATGGAAAACATTCAGTACTTC
NA,TRBJ2-5,TRBV18,TRBD2,CASSPSLAGGQETQYF,TGTGCCAGCTCTCCGTCACTAGCGGGGGGTCAAGAGACCCAGTACTTC
NA,TRBJ1-4,TRBV28,NA,CASQKAWASGEKLFF,TGTGCCAGCCAAAAAGCCTGGGCCTCGGGGGAAAAACTGTTTTTT
NA,TRBJ2-3,TRBV19,TRBD1,CASSKGQPSTDTQYF,TGTGCCAGTAGTAAGGGACAGCCGAGCACAGATACGCAGTATTTT
NA,TRBJ2-6,TRBV19,NA,CASTAGTGANVLTF,TGTGCCAGTACGGCGGGTACTGGGGCCAACGTCCTGACTTTC
NA,TRBJ1-4,TRBV30,NA,CAWSVGQGAEKLFF,TGTGCCTGGAGTGTAGGGCAGGGCGCTGAAAAACTGTTTTTT